The TCR beta chain under discussion was sequenced for a study of identical twins. This clonotype was seen many times. Its antigen is not identified. Study-level results: Cord blood beta clonotypes present at high abundance carried fewer insertions; no such pattern appeared in memory repertoires. Beta out-of-frame sequences displayed a weaker excess of sharing between twins. Within monozygotic twins, out-of-frame TCR alpha sharing was underestimated by the models.

A universal primer site was created by template switching, with the cDNA bearing unique molecular identifiers. A single record per CDR3 protein comes from TCRdb applying MiXCR to the 5' RACE reads. The data show fewer than 650,000 distinct CDR3 sequences, 7% to 7.5% seen once. V dropped 2 bases and J dropped 4; count of bases not matched to a gene: 11. Germline V gives CDR1 SGHDT, CDR2 YYEEEE. The CDR3 has 16 amino acids. The same specimen was also included in a second study, on yellow fever vaccine responses in identical twins.

The sequence was collected from a woman between 18 and 29 years old in good health. This chain joins TRBV5-6 and TRBJ1-2, with 7 bases aligning to TRBD1. The sample taken for sequencing was PBMCs. CDR3 region: CASSFLTGDGSYGYTF. For the CDR3, the DNA is TGTGCCAGCAGCTTTTTAACAGGGGACGGGAGCTATGGCTACACCTTC.